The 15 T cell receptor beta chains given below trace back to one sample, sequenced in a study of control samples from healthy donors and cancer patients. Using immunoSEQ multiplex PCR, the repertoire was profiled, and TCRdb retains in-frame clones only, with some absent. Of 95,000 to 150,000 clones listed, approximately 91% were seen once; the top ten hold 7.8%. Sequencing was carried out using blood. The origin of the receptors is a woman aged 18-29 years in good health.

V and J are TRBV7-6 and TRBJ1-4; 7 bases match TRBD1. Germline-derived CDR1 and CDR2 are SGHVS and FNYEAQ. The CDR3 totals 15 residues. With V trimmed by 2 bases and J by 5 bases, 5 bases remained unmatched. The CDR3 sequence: CASSLPQGENEKLFF. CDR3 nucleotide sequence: TGTGCCAGCAGCTTACCCCAGGGGGAGAATGAAAAACTGTTTTTT.

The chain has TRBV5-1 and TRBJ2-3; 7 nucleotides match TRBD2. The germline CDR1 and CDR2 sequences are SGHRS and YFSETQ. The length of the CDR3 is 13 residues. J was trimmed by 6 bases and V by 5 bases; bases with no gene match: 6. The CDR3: CASRPGTMDTQYF. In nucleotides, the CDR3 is TGCGCCAGCAGGCCAGGGACTATGGATACGCAGTATTTT.

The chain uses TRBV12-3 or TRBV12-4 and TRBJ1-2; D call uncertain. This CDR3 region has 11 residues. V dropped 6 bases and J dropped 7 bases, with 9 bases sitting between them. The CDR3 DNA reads TGTGCCAGCAGGTCGTTAGGTGGCTACACCTTC. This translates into CASRSLGGYTF.

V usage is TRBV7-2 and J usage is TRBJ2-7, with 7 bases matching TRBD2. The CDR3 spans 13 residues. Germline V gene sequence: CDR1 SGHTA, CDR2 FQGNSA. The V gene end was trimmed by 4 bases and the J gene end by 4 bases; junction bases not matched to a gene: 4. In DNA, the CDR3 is TGTGCCAGCAGCTCCGGGACTACATACGAGCAGTACTTC. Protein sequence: CASSSGTTYEQYF.

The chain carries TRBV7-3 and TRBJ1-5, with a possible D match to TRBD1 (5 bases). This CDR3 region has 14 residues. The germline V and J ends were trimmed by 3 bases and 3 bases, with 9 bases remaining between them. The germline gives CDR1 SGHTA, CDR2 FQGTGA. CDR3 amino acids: CASSLTTVNQPQHF. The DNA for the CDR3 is TGTGCCAGCAGCTTGACGACAGTCAATCAGCCCCAGCATTTT.

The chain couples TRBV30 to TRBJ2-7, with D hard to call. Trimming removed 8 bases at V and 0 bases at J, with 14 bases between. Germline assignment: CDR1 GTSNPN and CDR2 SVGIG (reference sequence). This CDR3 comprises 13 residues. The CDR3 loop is CAQSLGPSYEQYF. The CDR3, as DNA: TGTGCCCAATCCCTAGGGCCCTCCTACGAGCAGTACTTC. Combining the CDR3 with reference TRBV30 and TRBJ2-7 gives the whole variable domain SQTIHQWPATLVQPVGSPLSLECTVEGTSNPNLYWYRQAAGRGLQLLFYSVGIGQISSEVPQNLSASRPQDRQFILSSKKLLLSDSGFYLCAQSLGPSYEQYFGPGTRLTVT.

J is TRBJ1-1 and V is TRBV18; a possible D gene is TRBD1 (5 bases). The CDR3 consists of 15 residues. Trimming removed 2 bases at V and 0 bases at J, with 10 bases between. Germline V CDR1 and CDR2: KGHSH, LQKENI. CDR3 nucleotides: TGTGCCAGCTCACCATCCGGCAGGGTGAACACTGAAGCTTTCTTT. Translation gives CASSPSGRVNTEAFF.

CDR3 region: CASSQVRLSGNTIYF. CDR3 in DNA: TGTGCCAGCAGCCAAGTGAGGCTCTCTGGAAACACCATATATTTT. The chain links TRBV14 to TRBJ1-3; no firm D call. This CDR3 is 15 amino acids long. V lost 1 base, J lost 0 bases, and 7 bases lay in between. Looked up from germline, CDR1 is SGHDN and CDR2 is FVKESK.

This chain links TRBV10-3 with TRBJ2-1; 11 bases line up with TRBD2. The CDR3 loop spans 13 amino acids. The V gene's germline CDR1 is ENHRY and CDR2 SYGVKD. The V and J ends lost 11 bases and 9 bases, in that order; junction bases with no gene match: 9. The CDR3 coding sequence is TGTGCCGTGGGACTAGCGGCCGCCGGTGAGCAGTTCTTC. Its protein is CAVGLAAAGEQFF.

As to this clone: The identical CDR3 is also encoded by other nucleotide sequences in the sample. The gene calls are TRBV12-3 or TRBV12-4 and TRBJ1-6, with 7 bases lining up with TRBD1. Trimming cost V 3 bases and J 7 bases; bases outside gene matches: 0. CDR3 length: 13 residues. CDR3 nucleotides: TGTGCCAGCAGTTTGGGACAGAATTCACCCCTCCACTTT. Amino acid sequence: CASSLGQNSPLHF.

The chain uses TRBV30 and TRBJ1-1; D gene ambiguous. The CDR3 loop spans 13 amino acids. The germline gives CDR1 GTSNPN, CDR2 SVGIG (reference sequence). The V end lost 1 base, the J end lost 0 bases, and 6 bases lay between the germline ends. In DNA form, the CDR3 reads TGTGCCTGGAGTGCCGACCTGAACACTGAAGCTTTCTTT. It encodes CAWSADLNTEAFF.

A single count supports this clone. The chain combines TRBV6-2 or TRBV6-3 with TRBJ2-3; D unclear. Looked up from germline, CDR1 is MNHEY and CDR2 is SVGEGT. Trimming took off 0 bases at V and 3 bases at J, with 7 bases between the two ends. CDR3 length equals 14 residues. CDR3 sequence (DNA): TGTGCCAGCAGTTACTCCCCTTTTACAGATACGCAGTATTTT. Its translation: CASSYSPFTDTQYF.

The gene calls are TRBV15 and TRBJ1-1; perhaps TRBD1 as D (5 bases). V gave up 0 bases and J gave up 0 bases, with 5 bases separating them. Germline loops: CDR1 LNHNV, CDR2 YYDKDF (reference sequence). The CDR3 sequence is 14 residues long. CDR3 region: CATSRDRVNTEAFF. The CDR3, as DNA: TGTGCCACCAGCAGAGACAGGGTGAACACTGAAGCTTTCTTT.

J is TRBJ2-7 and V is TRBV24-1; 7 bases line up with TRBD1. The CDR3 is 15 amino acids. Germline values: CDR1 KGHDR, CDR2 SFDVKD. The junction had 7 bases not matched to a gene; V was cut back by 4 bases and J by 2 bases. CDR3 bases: TGTGCCACCAGTGACGGAGGACAGGTCCCCTACGAGCAGTACTTC. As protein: CATSDGGQVPYEQYF.

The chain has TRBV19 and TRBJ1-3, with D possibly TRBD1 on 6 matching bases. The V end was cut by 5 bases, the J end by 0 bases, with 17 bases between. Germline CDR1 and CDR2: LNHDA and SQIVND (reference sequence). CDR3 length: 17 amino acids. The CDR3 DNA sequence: TGTGCCAGTAGTCGACCAGGGGATTCCGCCTCTGGAAACACCATATATTTT. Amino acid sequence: CASSRPGDSASGNTIYF.